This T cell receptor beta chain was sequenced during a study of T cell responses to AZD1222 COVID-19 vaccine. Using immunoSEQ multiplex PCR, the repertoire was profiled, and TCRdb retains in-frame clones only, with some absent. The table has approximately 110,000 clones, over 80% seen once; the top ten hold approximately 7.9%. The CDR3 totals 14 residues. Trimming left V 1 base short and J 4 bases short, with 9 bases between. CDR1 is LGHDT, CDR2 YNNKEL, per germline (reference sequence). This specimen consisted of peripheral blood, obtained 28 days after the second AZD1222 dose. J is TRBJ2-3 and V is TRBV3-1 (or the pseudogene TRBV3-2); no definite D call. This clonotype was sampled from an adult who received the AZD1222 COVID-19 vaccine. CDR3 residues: CASSQVDRADTQYF. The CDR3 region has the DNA TGTGCCAGCAGCCAAGTGGACCGGGCAGATACGCAGTATTTT.